This TCR beta chain is drawn from a study of T cell repertoires in cytomegalovirus infection. Across the whole study: The public TCR beta signatures pointed to both CMV infection and matching HLA type. Study-level points and caveats: HLA-C-restricted, CMV-specific TCR beta clonotypes were dominant ex vivo. Frequencies of public TCR beta families were cumulated, and this identified carriers of CMV plus the relevant HLA.

TCRdb ran MiXCR on the reads and lists one entry per CDR3 protein. The table shows about 570,000 distinct CDR3 sequences, with roughly 42% occurring only once. On this clonotype itself: The target antigen is unknown.

J was trimmed by 4 bases and V by 1 base; bases with no gene match: 4. The CDR3 loop spans 15 amino acids. CDR1 is SGHVS and CDR2 is FNYEAQ in the germline V gene. The origin of this receptor is a human donor in good health (CMV status not recorded). Some clones in this sample may be carry-over from other donors' samples. Sequenced here: cultured PBMCs, sampled from culture after CMV antigen stimulation. The V call is TRBV7-6, the J call TRBJ2-1, with TRBD2 matching over 7 bases. The CDR3 is CASSLGLAQYNEQFF. The DNA for the CDR3 is TGTGCCAGCAGCTTAGGACTAGCCCAATACAATGAGCAGTTCTTC. Full variable domain (remainder filled in from reference TRBV7-6 and TRBJ2-1): GAGVSQSPRYKVTKRGQDVALRCDPISGHVSLYWYRQALGQGPEFLTYFNYEAQQDKSGLPNDRFSAERPEGSISTLTIQRTEQRDSAMYRCASSLGLAQYNEQFFGPGTRLTVL.